A single sample gave rise to the 19 T cell receptor beta chains below, sequenced in a study of T cell repertoires in aging, cancer and after chemotherapy (dated by TCRdb to the late 2010s). TCRdb lists the instrument as Illumina MiSeq. Using a mixed TRB-A/B primer pool, multiplex touch-down PCR amplified rearranged TRB sequences covering the V, D and J segments. Starting from the raw public reads, TCRdb applied fastp trimming at Q25, assembled clones with MiXCR and retained in-frame beta chains. Under each unique CDR3 protein, matching rows form one entry showing the most common genes and DNA. The sample yields 1,200 or so distinct CDR3 sequences; 20% to 25% were counted once. The top ten clonotypes cover more than 55% of the sample. Genomic DNA extracted from peripheral blood, rather than sorted cells or RNA, was used as the source for amplification of TCR beta rearrangements. Sequencing was performed on blood. The receptors originated from a human donor with a solid tumor.

This chain connects TRBV5-1 to TRBJ1-1; 9 bases line up with TRBD1. CDR3 length: 14 amino acids. V was pared by 3 bases and J by 11 bases, with 11 bases of the junction left unmatched. CDR1 and CDR2 from the germline V gene are SGHRS and YFSETQ. The CDR3 DNA reads TGCGCCAGCAGCTGGAGGACAGGGGTCGGGGAGGCTTTCTTT. Translated: CASSWRTGVGEAFF. The full variable domain, with the rest looked up from reference TRBV5-1 and TRBJ1-1, is KAGVTQTPRYLIKTRGQQVTLSCSPISGHRSVSWYQQTPGQGLQFLFEYFSETQRNKGNFPGRFSGRQFSNSRSEMNVSTLELGDSALYLCASSWRTGVGEAFFGQGTRLTVV.

By its share, this clonotype is medium-sized. The chain's CDR3 is CASMEGTGFGKLFF. DNA for the CDR3: TGTGCCAGTATGGAGGGGACAGGTTTTGGAAAACTGTTTTTT. The gene calls are TRBV19 and TRBJ1-4; TRBD1 aligns across 8 bases. This CDR3 is built from 14 residues. CDR1 LNHDA and CDR2 SQIVND come from the germline V gene (reference sequence). V was pared by 7 bases and J by 10 bases, with 11 bases of the junction left unmatched.

Points on this clonotype: This could be a read error, since a much larger clone is one nucleotide away. The gene calls are TRBV20-1 and TRBJ2-5; the D gene is possibly TRBD2 (5 bases). The CDR3 length is 12 residues. Germline V lookup: CDR1 DFQATT, CDR2 SNEGSKA (reference sequence). CDR3 region: CSARDPGEIQYF. The DNA for the CDR3 is TGCAGTGCTAGGGACCCCGGGGAGATCCAGTACTTC.

By share of the sample, this clonotype is medium-sized (0.01 to 0.1%). The chain carries TRBV12-3 or TRBV12-4 and TRBJ1-1; D is unresolved. The CDR3 consists of 13 residues. V was trimmed by 2 bases and J by 1 base, leaving 5 bases between them. The CDR3 protein is CASSLTENTEAFF. The CDR3 DNA is TGTGCCAGCAGTTTAACCGAGAACACTGAAGCTTTCTTT.

The chain joins TRBV5-1 to TRBJ2-2; D perhaps matches TRBD1 (6 bases). The CDR3 has 16 residues. CDR1 and CDR2 from the germline V gene are SGHRS and YFSETQ. Trimming took off 4 bases at V and 1 base at J, with 14 bases between the two ends. The CDR3 sequence is CASSEPGHQNTGELFF. DNA for the CDR3: TGCGCCAGCAGCGAGCCGGGACATCAGAACACCGGGGAGCTGTTTTTT.

This clonotype is labeled as medium-sized. The J gene is TRBJ1-2, the V gene TRBV19; weak D call: TRBD1 (6 bases). Germline V gene sequence: CDR1 LNHDA, CDR2 SQIVND (reference sequence). Deletions cut 6 bases from V and 8 bases from J, with 16 bases between. The CDR3 loop spans 13 amino acids. The CDR3 reads CASSHRAGFGYTF. The CDR3 DNA reads as TGTGCCAGTAGCCACAGGGCTGGGTTCGGCTACACCTTC.

By share, this clonotype counts as medium-sized. The J gene is TRBJ2-3, the V gene TRBV6-1, with a possible D match to TRBD1 (5 bases). With 4 bases removed from V and 4 bases from J, the gap between germline ends came to 12 bases. The CDR3 runs 14 residues. Germline CDR1 MNHNS, CDR2 SASEGT. The CDR3 loop is CASSGTPGPDTQYF. The CDR3 DNA reads as TGTGCCAGCAGTGGGACACCCGGGCCAGATACGCAGTATTTT.

By sample fraction, this clonotype is large. The chain couples TRBV30 to TRBJ2-7; D ambiguous. Per the germline V gene, CDR1 is GTSNPN and CDR2 is SVGIG (reference sequence). CDR3 size: 12 residues. V was cut by 0 bases and J by 4 bases, with 7 bases left in between. CDR3 nucleotide sequence: TGTGCCTGGAGTGTACGATGGTACGAGCAGTACTTC. Protein: CAWSVRWYEQYF.

This clonotype is classed as medium-sized. The chain carries TRBV15 and TRBJ2-7; 8 bases agree with TRBD1. Germline values: CDR1 LNHNV, CDR2 YYDKDF (reference sequence). The CDR3 contains 15 residues. J was trimmed by 5 bases and V by 3 bases; bases with no gene match: 9. CDR3 sequence (DNA): TGTGCCACCAGCAGGAATCGACAGGGGTCCAACGAGCAGTACTTC. Its protein product is CATSRNRQGSNEQYF. Full variable domain (remainder filled in from reference TRBV15 and TRBJ2-7): DAMVIQNPRYQVTQFGKPVTLSCSQTLNHNVMYWYQQKSSQAPKLLFHYYDKDFNNEADTPDNFQSRRPNTSFCFLDIRSPGLGDTAMYLCATSRNRQGSNEQYFGPGTRLTVT.

J is TRBJ2-1 and V is TRBV4-3; D possibly corresponds to TRBD2 (6 bases). The germline CDR1 and CDR2 sequences are LGHNA and YSLEER. Trimming cost V 4 bases and J 4 bases, with 14 bases left between them. This CDR3 spans 15 amino acids. The CDR3 coding sequence is TGCGCCAGCAGCCCTCGGGGACTTCTTTACAATGAGCAGTTCTTC. As protein: CASSPRGLLYNEQFF.

To note about this clonotype: A read error is possible here, since a much larger clone lies one base away. The gene calls are TRBV6-2 or TRBV6-3 and TRBJ2-1; D tentatively fits TRBD1 or TRBD2 (5 bases each). The germline gives CDR1 MNHEY, CDR2 SVGEGT. The CDR3 runs to 13 residues. Deletions cut 9 bases from V and 15 bases from J, with 24 bases between. The CDR3 is CASSGTATSGRFF. The CDR3 bases are TGTGCCAGTTCCGGGACCGCTACCTCAGGGCGGTTCTTC.

In this sample, this clonotype is medium-sized. V is TRBV20-1 and J is TRBJ1-4; maybe TRBD1 (5 bases). CDR1 is DFQATT and CDR2 is SNEGSKA in the germline V gene (reference sequence). The length of the CDR3 is 14 residues. V was cut by 0 bases and J by 5 bases, with 10 bases left in between. The CDR3 nucleotides are TGCAGTGCTAGAGAGGGACGGGAGAATGAAAAACTGTTTTTT. It translates to CSAREGRENEKLFF.

By its share, this clonotype is medium-sized (0.01 to 0.1%). This chain connects TRBV19 to TRBJ2-7; 8 bases are shared with TRBD1. V shed 5 bases, J shed 0 bases, and the junction held 6 bases outside the gene matches. CDR1 LNHDA and CDR2 SQIVND come from the germline V gene (reference sequence). This CDR3 has 15 residues. The CDR3 reads CASSSRDRPSYEQYF. DNA of the CDR3: TGTGCCAGTAGTTCCAGGGACAGGCCCTCCTACGAGCAGTACTTC.

This chain's CDR3 is CASSPRTAPYGYTF. The CDR3 coding sequence is TGTGCCAGCAGCCCGAGGACAGCACCCTATGGCTACACCTTC. The chain employs TRBV7-9 and TRBJ1-2, with D possibly matching TRBD1 (6 bases). Trimming took off 5 bases at V and 4 bases at J, with 14 bases between the two ends. Germline V gene lookup returns CDR1 SEHNR and CDR2 FQNEAQ (reference sequence). The CDR3 is 14 amino acids.

This chain uses TRBV20-1 with TRBJ2-2; tentative D call: TRBD1 (5 bases). Germline CDR1 and CDR2: DFQATT and SNEGSKA (reference sequence). The CDR3 has 14 amino acids. Trimming pared 0 bases from V and 6 bases from J, leaving 11 bases between. The CDR3 sequence: CSARDRKGPGELFF. Here the CDR3 DNA reads TGCAGTGCTAGAGATCGAAAGGGGCCCGGGGAGCTGTTTTTT.

To note about this clonotype: The junction differs from germline at one of its ends, possibly a read error. The rearrangement uses TRBV4-2 and TRBJ1-2; D is possibly TRBD1 (5 bases). In germline, CDR1 is LGHNA, CDR2 YNFKEQ. CDR3 length equals 15 residues. The CDR3 DNA is TGCGCCAGCAGCCAAGAGATCGGACACCCGGGTGGCTACACCTTC. It yields the protein CASSQEIGHPGGYTF.

Judged by abundance, this clonotype is medium-sized. V usage is TRBV19 and J usage is TRBJ1-1, with 7 bases aligning to TRBD1. This CDR3 contains 12 residues. Germline values: CDR1 LNHDA, CDR2 SQIVND (reference sequence). J gave up 7 bases and V 7 bases, and 6 bases lay outside the gene matches. The CDR3 loop reads CASKSGQFEAFF. CDR3 DNA: TGTGCCAGTAAATCGGGACAGTTTGAAGCTTTCTTT.

This clonotype is termed medium-sized. The V and J genes are TRBV19 and TRBJ2-3; 8 bases align to TRBD1. The germline CDR1 and CDR2 sequences are LNHDA and SQIVND (reference sequence). With 5 bases clipped from V and 0 bases from J, the junction kept 7 bases outside the gene matches. The CDR3 contains 16 residues. The CDR3 DNA follows: TGTGCCAGTAGTCTCGGGACAGGCCTTAGCACAGATACGCAGTATTTT. Protein sequence: CASSLGTGLSTDTQYF. The full variable domain, its missing parts supplied by reference TRBV19 and TRBJ2-3, is DGGITQSPKYLFRKEGQNVTLSCEQNLNHDAMYWYRQDPGQGLRLIYYSQIVNDFQKGDIAEGYSVSREKKESFPLTVTSAQKNPTAFYLCASSLGTGLSTDTQYFGPGTRLTVL.

This clonotype is judged large (0.1 to 1%). The chain recombines TRBV15 with TRBJ1-6; D remains ambiguous. Germline CDR1 LNHNV, CDR2 YYDKDF (reference sequence). The CDR3 has 13 amino acids. V lost 8 bases and J 6 bases, leaving 11 bases between the germline ends. CDR3 region: CATAEQTNSPLHF. Here the CDR3 DNA reads TGTGCCACCGCGGAACAGACTAATTCACCCCTCCACTTT.